A single sample gave rise to the 14 T cell receptor beta chains below, sequenced in a study of response to subunit inactivated influenza vaccine. TCRdb passed the RT-PCR reads through MiXCR, listing each CDR3 protein once. The sample lists around 480,000 distinct CDR3 sequences, approximately 16% occurring once. Sequenced here: CD4+ T cells sorted from PBMCs, sampled less than 30 months after vaccination. Every receptor here comes from a man aged 50 to 75 who received an inactivated influenza vaccine.

The sample holds a few counts of this clonotype. V usage is TRBV20-1 and J usage is TRBJ1-2; 7 nucleotides align to TRBD1. The J segment lost 4 bases and the V segment lost 6 bases, leaving 5 bases of the junction unmatched. This CDR3 region has 12 residues. The germline V gene encodes CDR1 DFQATT and CDR2 SNEGSKA (reference sequence). The CDR3 spells CSAAGQIYGYTF. The CDR3 region has the DNA TGCAGTGCGGCGGGACAGATCTATGGCTACACCTTC.

The chain combines TRBV29-1 with TRBJ2-7; no clear D. Germline V gives CDR1 SQVTM, CDR2 ANQGSEA. Trimming took 7 bases from V and 2 from J, leaving 15 bases between them. CDR3 size: 13 residues. The CDR3 loop is CSAALGIAYEQYF. In DNA, the CDR3 is TGCAGCGCCGCGTTAGGGATTGCCTACGAGCAGTACTTC.

This clonotype has a handful of counts. The V call is TRBV29-1, the J call TRBJ2-1, with 12 bases lining up with TRBD2. This CDR3 spans 16 amino acids. CDR1 is SQVTM, CDR2 ANQGSEA, per germline. Trimming at V came to 8 bases and at J to 8 bases, leaving 16 bases not matched to a gene. The CDR3 bases are TGCAGCATGCGCCTCCGACTAGCGGGAGTTGGGGATGAGCAGTTCTTC. Translated: CSMRLRLAGVGDEQFF.

The chain carries TRBV9 and TRBJ2-2; D call uncertain. Trimming removed 4 bases from V and 4 bases from J, with 17 bases in between. Germline V lookup: CDR1 SGDLS, CDR2 YYNGEE. This CDR3 region has 16 residues. In DNA, the CDR3 is TGTGCCAGCAGCACCCGGACCGGATCGGCCACCGGGGAGCTGTTTTTT. Protein sequence: CASSTRTGSATGELFF. The whole variable domain, filled in from reference TRBV9 and TRBJ2-2, reads DSGVTQTPKHLITATGQRVTLRCSPRSGDLSVYWYQQSLDQGLQFLIQYYNGEERAKGNILERFSAQQFPDLHSELNLSSLELGDSALYFCASSTRTGSATGELFFGEGSRLTVL.

CDR3 loop: CATRDRLAGYNEQFF. The CDR3 DNA follows: TGTGCCACCAGGGACAGACTAGCGGGGTACAATGAGCAGTTCTTC. The chain recombines TRBV24-1 with TRBJ2-1, with 11 bases matching TRBD2. Germline lookup yields CDR1 KGHDR and CDR2 SFDVKD. The CDR3 runs 15 residues. Trimming took 7 bases from V and 4 from J; bases not matched to a gene: 5.

The V call is TRBV11-1, the J call TRBJ2-5; D is unresolved. Germline CDR1 is SGHAT and CDR2 is FQDESV (reference sequence). Deletions cut 1 base from V and 2 bases from J, with 8 bases between. The CDR3 has 14 amino acids. The CDR3 DNA is TGTGCCAGCAGCTTAGGACACTCGCAAGAGACCCAGTACTTC. This codes for CASSLGHSQETQYF.

The genes are TRBV3-1 and TRBJ2-3; 8 nucleotides agree with TRBD2. This CDR3 comprises 15 residues. Germline CDR1 LGHDT, CDR2 YNNKEL (reference sequence). Trimming cost V 6 bases and J 6 bases; bases outside gene matches: 11. CDR3 in amino acids: CASSYLAGQGDTQYF. The CDR3 region has the DNA TGTGCCAGCAGTTACCTAGCGGGCCAAGGGGATACGCAGTATTTT.

The chain combines TRBV5-1 with TRBJ1-1, with TRBD1 matching over 7 bases. Germline V gene sequence: CDR1 SGHRS, CDR2 YFSETQ. After removal of 0 bases from V and 3 bases from J, the junction contained 5 bases not matched to a gene. The length of the CDR3 is 15 residues. The CDR3 region is CASSLGAGGYTEAFF. Written as DNA, the CDR3 is TGCGCCAGCAGCTTGGGCGCAGGGGGGTACACTGAAGCTTTCTTT.

In its sample, this clonotype was seen many times. V and J are TRBV20-1 and TRBJ2-7, with 10 bases fitting TRBD2. In germline, CDR1 is DFQATT, CDR2 SNEGSKA (reference sequence). The CDR3 has 14 residues. The junction had 7 bases not matched to a gene; V was cut back by 6 bases and J by 2 bases. This CDR3 reads CSALSGGSPYEQYF. The CDR3, as DNA: TGCAGTGCGCTTAGCGGGGGGTCTCCCTACGAGCAGTACTTC.

This clonotype turned up a few times. The V and J genes are TRBV5-1 and TRBJ2-2; unclear D gene. V gave up 6 bases and J gave up 2 bases, with 11 bases separating them. There are 14 residues in the CDR3. Germline values: CDR1 SGHRS, CDR2 YFSETQ. The CDR3 DNA reads TGCGCCAGCAAGGGCAGATTAAACACCGGGGAGCTGTTTTTT. Its protein is CASKGRLNTGELFF.

This chain joins TRBV12-3 or TRBV12-4 and TRBJ2-2; D gene uncertain. This CDR3 spans 18 amino acids. The V end was cut by 2 bases, the J end by 0 bases, with 16 bases between. The CDR3 DNA sequence: TGTGCCAGCAGTTTAAGGGCAGCCAGACACACGAACACCGGGGAGCTGTTTTTT. Translating gives CASSLRAARHTNTGELFF.

A remark on this clonotype: One base away lies a much larger clone, so this may be a sequencing read error. The rearrangement links TRBV5-1 to TRBJ2-1; 8 bases match TRBD1. The CDR3 extends over 13 amino acids. From germline, CDR1 is SGHRS and CDR2 YFSETQ. The CDR3 bases are TGCTCCAGCAGCCCAGGGGGCAACAATGAGCAGTTCTTC. This codes for CSSSPGGNNEQFF.

The V call is TRBV5-1, the J call TRBJ2-2; weak D call: TRBD1 (5 bases). Germline V gene sequence: CDR1 SGHRS, CDR2 YFSETQ. V lost 1 base, J lost 4 bases, and 11 bases lay in between. The CDR3 runs to 15 residues. This CDR3 reads CASSLYRGPTGELFF. In nucleotides, the CDR3 is TGCGCCAGCAGCTTGTATAGGGGCCCCACCGGGGAGCTGTTTTTT. Full variable domain (missing parts from reference TRBV5-1 and TRBJ2-2): KAGVTQTPRYLIKTRGQQVTLSCSPISGHRSVSWYQQTPGQGLQFLFEYFSETQRNKGNFPGRFSGRQFSNSRSEMNVSTLELGDSALYLCASSLYRGPTGELFFGEGSRLTVL.

This clonotype was found many times. The rearrangement links TRBV18 to TRBJ1-2; the D is unclear. The germline V and J ends were trimmed by 6 bases and 3 bases, with 14 bases remaining between them. Germline V CDR1 and CDR2: KGHSH, LQKENI. The CDR3 covers 14 residues. This chain's CDR3 is CASSQEAGYYGYTF. DNA of the CDR3: TGTGCCAGCTCCCAAGAGGCCGGATACTATGGCTACACCTTC.